These 16 T cell receptor beta chains were all obtained from the same sample, sequenced in a study of T cell responses to AZD1222 COVID-19 vaccine. Data came from immunoSEQ multiplex PCR; TCRdb stores just in-frame clones and leaves some out. The repertoire holds more than 95,000 clones, with 80% to 90% as singletons. The sequencing here drew on peripheral blood, taken on day 0 of AZD1222 vaccination. These receptors were collected from an adult in good health.

V is TRBV7-2 and J is TRBJ2-7, with 8 bases lining up with TRBD2. The length of the CDR3 is 15 residues. J gave up 3 bases and V 2 bases, and 6 bases lay outside the gene matches. The germline V gene encodes CDR1 SGHTA and CDR2 FQGNSA. The CDR3 protein is CASSLQAGVGYEQYF. DNA for the CDR3: TGTGCCAGCAGCTTACAAGCGGGAGTCGGCTACGAGCAGTACTTC.

This chain joins TRBV19 and TRBJ1-2; D unresolved. Per the germline V gene, CDR1 is LNHDA and CDR2 is SQIVND (reference sequence). There are 11 residues in the CDR3. The V end lost 7 bases, the J end lost 8 bases, and 11 bases lay between the germline ends. CDR3 loop: CASMAGGGYTF. Written as DNA, the CDR3 is TGTGCCAGTATGGCAGGCGGAGGCTACACCTTC.

A few counts support this clone. The rearrangement uses TRBV28 and TRBJ1-5; a weak D match, TRBD1 (5 bases). The CDR3 has 13 residues. The germline V gene encodes CDR1 MDHEN and CDR2 SYDVKM. V lost 5 bases and J 5 bases, leaving 10 bases between the germline ends. CDR3 protein: CASSLQGYQPQHF. In DNA form, the CDR3 reads TGTGCCAGCAGTCTCCAGGGTTATCAGCCCCAGCATTTT.

DNA for the CDR3: TGTGCCAGCAGCCAAGATAGACAAGTCAACACTGAAGCTTTCTTT. Protein product: CASSQDRQVNTEAFF. V gene TRBV4-2 combines with J gene TRBJ1-1; D gene ambiguous. V was trimmed by 0 bases and J by 2 bases, leaving 10 bases between them. Germline V CDR1 and CDR2: LGHNA, YNFKEQ. This CDR3 has 15 residues.

This clone appeared a few times. The chain joins TRBV9 to TRBJ1-1, with 7 positions matching TRBD1. V lost 0 bases to trimming and J lost 4 bases; unmatched junction nucleotides: 6. The CDR3 has 15 residues. Germline V gives CDR1 SGDLS, CDR2 YYNGEE. DNA for the CDR3: TGTGCCAGCAGCGTAGAGACAGGGAGGAGCACTGAAGCTTTCTTT. Protein: CASSVETGRSTEAFF.

This clone was found once. CDR3 sequence: CASTQTRRSGNTIYF. The CDR3 DNA follows: TGTGCCAGCACCCAGACACGCCGCTCTGGAAACACCATATATTTT. The genes are TRBV6-5 and TRBJ1-3; no clear D. V lost 7 bases, J lost 0 bases, and 13 bases lay in between. CDR3 size: 15 residues. Germline V gene lookup returns CDR1 MNHEY and CDR2 SVGAGI.

J is TRBJ1-1 and V is TRBV28; D perhaps matches TRBD1 (5 bases). Germline values: CDR1 MDHEN, CDR2 SYDVKM. The CDR3 loop spans 13 amino acids. Between the trimmed V and J ends, which lost 3 bases and 1 base, there was a span of 6 bases. DNA for the CDR3: TGTGCCAGCAGTTTTCAGGGGAACACTGAAGCTTTCTTT. This gives the protein CASSFQGNTEAFF.

This sequence joins TRBV18 and TRBJ2-5, with D perhaps assigned TRBD1 or TRBD2 (6 bases each). The V and J ends lost 3 bases and 2 bases respectively, with 13 bases between them. CDR3 length equals 15 residues. Germline V gene data show CDR1 as KGHSH and CDR2 as LQKENI. The chain's CDR3 is CASSPQTGAQETQYF. The CDR3 nucleotides are TGTGCCAGCTCACCCCAGACGGGGGCGCAAGAGACCCAGTACTTC.

J is TRBJ2-3 and V is TRBV6-1; no definite D call. Germline CDR1 is MNHNS and CDR2 is SASEGT. The CDR3 sequence is 15 residues long. V lost 0 bases to trimming and J lost 6 bases, with 13 bases between them. Written as DNA, the CDR3 is TGTGCCAGCAGTGAAGCGCCGTACCCCCCGGATACGCAGTATTTT. Its protein is CASSEAPYPPDTQYF.

The chain combines TRBV10-3 with TRBJ2-3; TRBD1 aligns across 10 bases. Per germline, CDR1 ENHRY and CDR2 SYGVKD. The CDR3 runs 13 residues. Trimming at V came to 9 bases and at J to 5 bases, leaving 5 bases not matched to a gene. DNA for the CDR3: TGTGCCATAACGGACAGGGGGGTAGATACGCAGTATTTT. This encodes CAITDRGVDTQYF.

V gene TRBV13 combines with J gene TRBJ1-1, with unresolved D. The V end lost 1 base, the J end lost 5 bases, and 2 bases lay between the germline ends. The CDR3 loop spans 11 amino acids. Germline CDR1 PRHDT, CDR2 FYEKMQ (reference sequence). The CDR3 DNA reads as TGTGCCAGCAGCTTAGCAACTGAAGCTTTCTTT. Amino acids: CASSLATEAFF. The full variable domain, its missing parts supplied by reference TRBV13 and TRBJ1-1, is AAGVIQSPRHLIKEKRETATLKCYPIPRHDTVYWYQQGPGQDPQFLISFYEKMQSDKGSIPDRFSAQQFSDYHSELNMSSLELGDSALYFCASSLATEAFFGQGTRLTVV.

This chain uses TRBV5-1 with TRBJ2-3, with D perhaps TRBD1 or TRBD2 (5 bases each). V was trimmed by 4 bases and J by 2 bases, leaving 11 bases between them. Germline loops: CDR1 SGHRS, CDR2 YFSETQ. The CDR3 contains 14 residues. The CDR3 loop is CASSPGTTTDTQYF. The CDR3 nucleotides read TGCGCCAGCAGCCCCGGGACGACCACAGATACGCAGTATTTT.

A remark on this clone: Other DNA sequences in the sample encode the same CDR3. V gene TRBV30 combines with J gene TRBJ1-5; TRBD1 matches 10 bases. CDR3 size: 13 residues. Germline V gene lookup returns CDR1 GTSNPN and CDR2 SVGIG (reference sequence). Germline trimming cut 5 bases from V and 2 bases from J; bases unmatched to any gene: 0. DNA for the CDR3: TGTGCCTGGGGGACAGGGGGCAATCAGCCCCAGCATTTT. It is translated as CAWGTGGNQPQHF.

The rearrangement joins TRBV19 to TRBJ2-3; the match to TRBD2 covers 10 bases. The germline gives CDR1 LNHDA, CDR2 SQIVND (reference sequence). The V segment lost 4 bases and the J segment 2 bases; nucleotides outside the gene matches: 18. This CDR3 is 20 amino acids long. CDR3 in amino acids: CASSTWTSGNKQIPTDTQYF. The CDR3 DNA is TGTGCCAGTAGTACCTGGACTAGCGGTAACAAGCAAATTCCCACAGATACGCAGTATTTT. The whole variable domain, filled in from reference TRBV19 and TRBJ2-3, reads DGGITQSPKYLFRKEGQNVTLSCEQNLNHDAMYWYRQDPGQGLRLIYYSQIVNDFQKGDIAEGYSVSREKKESFPLTVTSAQKNPTAFYLCASSTWTSGNKQIPTDTQYFGPGTRLTVL.

The chain carries TRBV19 and TRBJ2-1, with 7 bases fitting TRBD2. Trimming cost V 1 base and J 5 bases; bases outside gene matches: 11. Looked up from germline, CDR1 is LNHDA and CDR2 is SQIVND (reference sequence). The CDR3 sequence is 17 residues long. As DNA, the CDR3 is TGTGCCAGTAGTATAGGGGCTAGCGGAAACGAAAACAATGAGCAGTTCTTC. Its protein product is CASSIGASGNENNEQFF.

This chain joins TRBV10-3 and TRBJ1-2, with TRBD1 matching over 8 bases. This CDR3 spans 15 amino acids. V was pared by 4 bases and J by 4 bases, with 8 bases of the junction left unmatched. CDR1 ENHRY and CDR2 SYGVKD come from the germline V gene. CDR3 residues: CAISVTTGGGYGYTF. Here the CDR3 DNA reads TGTGCCATCAGTGTCACCACAGGGGGTGGCTATGGCTACACCTTC.